The subject of this entry is one TCR beta chain. Its antigen is not known. This sample is drawn from a study of T-cell reconstitution after alpha-beta-depleted transplantation in children. From germline, CDR1 is SGHRS and CDR2 YFSETQ. This CDR3 comprises 16 residues. The J segment lost 5 bases and the V segment lost 4 bases, leaving 10 bases of the junction unmatched. Study-wide points: As was reported, about two months after transplant, alpha-beta T cells came from several hundred expanded graft clones. The high TCRbeta diversity at day 60 in some patients came from surviving recipient T cells and thymic progenitors. Newly produced T cells mostly provided counts and TCRbeta diversity after one year, as hyperexpanded clones declined.

The TCRbeta library incorporated unique molecular identifiers. Via MiXCR, TCRdb re-called the PCR reads, giving one row per CDR3 protein. The sample contains 500,000 to 600,000 distinct CDR3 sequences, 25% to 30% of which appear only once. The sample here was PBMCs, taken before TCRalphabeta/CD19-depleted stem cell transplant. The source is a boy younger than two with Wiskott-Aldrich syndrome, due to receive a stem cell transplant. The chain joins TRBV5-1 to TRBJ2-7; 12 bases are a match to TRBD2. The DNA for the CDR3 is TGCGCCAGCAGCGGGGGACTAGCGGGTCCAGAGGACGAGCAGTACTTC. This encodes CASSGGLAGPEDEQYF. Using reference TRBV5-1 and TRBJ2-7 for the parts outside the CDR3, the full variable domain is KAGVTQTPRYLIKTRGQQVTLSCSPISGHRSVSWYQQTPGQGLQFLFEYFSETQRNKGNFPGRFSGRQFSNSRSEMNVSTLELGDSALYLCASSGGLAGPEDEQYFGPGTRLTVT.